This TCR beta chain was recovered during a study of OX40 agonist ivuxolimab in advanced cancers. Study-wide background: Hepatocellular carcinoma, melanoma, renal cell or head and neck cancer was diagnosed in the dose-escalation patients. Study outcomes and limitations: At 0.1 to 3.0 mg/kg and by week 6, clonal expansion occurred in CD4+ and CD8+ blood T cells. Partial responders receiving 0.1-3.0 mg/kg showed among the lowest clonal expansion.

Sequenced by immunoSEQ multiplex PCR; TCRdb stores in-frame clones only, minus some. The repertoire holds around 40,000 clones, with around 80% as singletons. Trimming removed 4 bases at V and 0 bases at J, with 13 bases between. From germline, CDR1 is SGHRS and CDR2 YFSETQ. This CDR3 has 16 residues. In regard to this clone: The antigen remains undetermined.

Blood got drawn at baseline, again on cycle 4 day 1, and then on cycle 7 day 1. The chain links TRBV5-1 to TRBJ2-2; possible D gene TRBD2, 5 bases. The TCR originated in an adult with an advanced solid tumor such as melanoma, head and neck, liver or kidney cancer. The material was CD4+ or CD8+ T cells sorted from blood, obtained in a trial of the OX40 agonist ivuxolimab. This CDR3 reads CASSVPGNANTGELFF. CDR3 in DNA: TGCGCCAGCAGCGTACCGGGAAATGCGAACACCGGGGAGCTGTTTTTT. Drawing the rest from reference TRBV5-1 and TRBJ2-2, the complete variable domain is KAGVTQTPRYLIKTRGQQVTLSCSPISGHRSVSWYQQTPGQGLQFLFEYFSETQRNKGNFPGRFSGRQFSNSRSEMNVSTLELGDSALYLCASSVPGNANTGELFFGEGSRLTVL.